This T cell receptor (beta chain) was found in a study of cytomegalovirus exposure and HLA in healthy donors. Across the whole study: HLA-typed donors contributed about 85 million unique TCRs, which were held in an early data release.

Details on this clone: Its antigen is as yet unknown.

Whole-study findings and limits: Investigators reported 164 TCR beta chains as tied to cytomegalovirus. Beyond CMV serostatus, there was no information to go on about immune exposure.

The CDR3 loop spans 16 amino acids. Trimming took 6 bases from V and 2 from J, leaving 18 bases between them. CDR1 is LNHDA, CDR2 SQIVND, per germline (reference sequence). This PCR relied on a set of 60 Vbeta primers and 13 Jbeta primers. Method: immunoSEQ multiplex PCR; TCRdb's copy keeps in-frame clones and lacks some. This table has about 300,000 clones, 86% appearing once. The rearrangement uses TRBV19 and TRBJ2-3; D not resolved. Input material: PBMCs. The clonotype originates from a middle-aged man in good health and CMV-seropositive. In DNA form, the CDR3 reads TGTGCCAGTAGCCCCATGCCAGGTCCCAACACAGATACGCAGTATTTT. This sequence encodes CASSPMPGPNTDTQYF.